The 22 T cell receptor beta chains below all came from one sample that was sequenced in a study of cytomegalovirus exposure and HLA in healthy donors (TCRdb year 2017). The protocol used for the library was the immunoSEQ multiplex PCR assay. For the multiplex PCR, a mixture combining 60 forward primers for TCR Vbeta segments and 13 reverse primers for TCR Jbeta segments was used. TCRdb stores this immuneACCESS table with in-frame sequences only. Part of the clones is absent; in the studies checked, under half of the shortfall reflects unresolved V genes, and no reason is known for the rest. Across this sample there are over 95,000 clones, with around 77% seen only once. Approximately 9.9% of the sample is in the top ten clones. The sample taken for sequencing was PBMCs. These TCRs come from a man in his forties in good health and CMV-seropositive.

This clone has just a few counts. V is TRBV5-4 and J is TRBJ1-4; 8 nucleotides align to TRBD1. The CDR3 loop spans 17 amino acids. The V segment lost 3 bases and the J segment 0 bases; nucleotides outside the gene matches: 7. Germline V gene lookup returns CDR1 SGHNT and CDR2 YYREEE (reference sequence). The CDR3 sequence is CASSYDRGGATNEKLFF. CDR3 nucleotide sequence: TGTGCCAGCAGCTACGACAGGGGTGGTGCAACTAATGAAAAACTGTTTTTT.

This chain links TRBV18 with TRBJ2-1; weak D call: TRBD1 (5 bases). This CDR3 contains 14 residues. V lost 2 bases and J lost 4, with 9 bases in between. CDR1 KGHSH and CDR2 LQKENI come from the germline V gene. The CDR3: CASSPFREYNEQFF. For the CDR3, the DNA is TGTGCCAGCTCACCATTCAGGGAATACAATGAGCAGTTCTTC.

The rearrangement joins TRBV6-1 to TRBJ1-4; D is perhaps TRBD1 (6 bases). The CDR3 is made up of 15 amino acids. Germline CDR1 is MNHNS and CDR2 is SASEGT. With 7 bases removed from V and 5 bases from J, the gap between germline ends came to 17 bases. This CDR3 is CASMWGDRRNEKLFF. CDR3 nucleotides: TGTGCCAGCATGTGGGGTGACAGGCGGAATGAAAAACTGTTTTTT.

V gene TRBV14 combines with J gene TRBJ2-5, with 7 bases fitting TRBD1. CDR1 is SGHDN, CDR2 FVKESK, per germline. The CDR3 is 16 residues long. Losses at the gene ends were 1 base for V and 2 bases for J; bases not matched to a gene: 7. CDR3 nucleotide sequence: TGTGCCAGCAGCCAAGTTCCGACAGGGTGGCAAGAGACCCAGTACTTC. Translation gives CASSQVPTGWQETQYF.

This chain joins TRBV27 and TRBJ2-7, with 7 nucleotides matching TRBD2. V trimming: 7 bases; J trimming: 2 bases; junction bases outside the gene matches: 5. Per germline, CDR1 MNHEY and CDR2 SMNVEV (reference sequence). This CDR3 is 13 amino acids long. This CDR3 is CASNGAGTYEQYF. The DNA for the CDR3 is TGTGCCAGCAACGGAGCGGGGACCTACGAGCAGTACTTC.

V and J are TRBV5-1 and TRBJ2-1; 8 bases line up with TRBD2. The CDR3 is 17 amino acids. Per germline, CDR1 SGHRS and CDR2 YFSETQ. With V trimmed by 2 bases and J by 0 bases, 7 bases remained unmatched. CDR3 amino acids: CASSLSLRGVSYNEQFF. CDR3 sequence (DNA): TGCGCCAGCAGCTTAAGTTTGCGGGGGGTCTCCTACAATGAGCAGTTCTTC. The full variable domain, its missing parts supplied by reference TRBV5-1 and TRBJ2-1, is KAGVTQTPRYLIKTRGQQVTLSCSPISGHRSVSWYQQTPGQGLQFLFEYFSETQRNKGNFPGRFSGRQFSNSRSEMNVSTLELGDSALYLCASSLSLRGVSYNEQFFGPGTRLTVL.

The chain recombines TRBV5-1 with TRBJ2-3; D may be TRBD2 (5 bases). Germline V gives CDR1 SGHRS, CDR2 YFSETQ. V was clipped by 4 bases and J by 6 bases, with 24 bases between them. The CDR3 runs to 17 residues. The CDR3 loop is CASSPRAGPRRRDTQYF. For the CDR3, the DNA is TGCGCCAGCAGCCCCCGTGCGGGTCCGAGGCGCCGGGATACGCAGTATTTT.

V usage is TRBV6-5 and J usage is TRBJ2-3; 13 positions agree with TRBD2. V trimming: 6 bases; J trimming: 6 bases; junction bases outside the gene matches: 6. The CDR3 has 15 amino acids. The germline V gene has CDR1 MNHEY and CDR2 SVGAGI. CDR3 DNA: TGTGCCAGCAGACTACTAGCGGGGGGGCCCGATACGCAGTATTTT. This encodes CASRLLAGGPDTQYF.

This chain joins TRBV7-9 and TRBJ1-1, with D perhaps TRBD1 (6 bases). This CDR3 region has 13 residues. Per germline, CDR1 SEHNR and CDR2 FQNEAQ (reference sequence). V was trimmed by 2 bases and J by 5 bases, leaving 9 bases between them. The CDR3 nucleotides are TGTGCCAGCAGCTTAAACAGGGATACTGAAGCTTTCTTT. This translates into CASSLNRDTEAFF.

This CDR3 reads CASSSSGGGPYEQYF. The CDR3 DNA reads as TGTGCCAGCAGCTCCTCCGGCGGGGGCCCCTACGAGCAGTACTTC. This chain connects TRBV6-5 to TRBJ2-7; TRBD2 is a possible D gene (7 bases). CDR3 length: 15 residues. V lost 6 bases to trimming and J lost 2 bases, with 17 bases between them. Germline CDR1 reads MNHEY; CDR2 reads SVGAGI.

The chain employs TRBV30 and TRBJ1-3; 8 nucleotides match TRBD1. The V and J ends lost 4 bases and 2 bases, in that order; junction bases with no gene match: 4. Germline V lookup: CDR1 GTSNPN, CDR2 SVGIG (reference sequence). This CDR3 contains 14 residues. The CDR3 spells CAWILQGAGNTIYF. DNA of the CDR3: TGTGCCTGGATACTACAGGGGGCTGGAAACACCATATATTTT.

The chain carries TRBV10-3 and TRBJ2-1; no definite D call. The CDR3 length is 16 residues. Germline V gene lookup returns CDR1 ENHRY and CDR2 SYGVKD. Trimming cost V 0 bases and J 6 bases, with 15 bases left between them. In DNA form, the CDR3 reads TGTGCCATCAGTGAGTCCAACAGAGCATATTCCAATGAGCAGTTCTTC. Amino acid sequence: CAISESNRAYSNEQFF.

The chain uses TRBV4-2 and TRBJ2-3; the match to TRBD2 covers 13 bases. The CDR3 totals 15 residues. J was trimmed by 4 bases and V by 4 bases; bases with no gene match: 2. Germline loops: CDR1 LGHNA, CDR2 YNFKEQ. The CDR3 DNA follows: TGTGCCAGCAGCCTTACTAGCGGGGGGGCAGATACGCAGTATTTT. Residues: CASSLTSGGADTQYF.

The chain joins TRBV19 to TRBJ1-5; D remains ambiguous. Looked up from germline, CDR1 is LNHDA and CDR2 is SQIVND (reference sequence). The CDR3 length is 12 residues. Trimming shortened V by 3 bases and J by 4 bases, and 4 bases separated the two germline ends. Here the CDR3 reads CASSISNQPQHF. The CDR3 nucleotides read TGTGCCAGTAGTATCTCTAATCAGCCCCAGCATTTT.

A few counts support this clone. The chain couples TRBV5-1 to TRBJ1-1, with D maybe TRBD1 (5 bases). The CDR3 runs to 16 residues. Trimming shortened V by 0 bases and J by 1 base, and 13 bases separated the two germline ends. Germline CDR1 reads SGHRS; CDR2 reads YFSETQ. In DNA form, the CDR3 reads TGCGCCAGCAGCTTGGGGACGGAGGGGTGGAACACTGAAGCTTTCTTT. Translation: CASSLGTEGWNTEAFF.

The J gene is TRBJ2-5, the V gene TRBV18, with 12 bases aligning to TRBD1. The end of the DNA is better explained by TRBJ2-7, so the J call may be wrong. The CDR3 totals 15 residues. Germline V CDR1 and CDR2: KGHSH, LQKENI. The CDR3 spells CASSPGTGGAYEQYF. The CDR3 region has the DNA TGTGCCAGCTCACCGGGGACAGGGGGCGCGTACGAGCAGTACTTC.

The chain uses TRBV19 and TRBJ2-7, with 7 bases fitting TRBD1. Germline V gene sequence: CDR1 LNHDA, CDR2 SQIVND (reference sequence). This CDR3 is built from 13 residues. Trimming took 4 bases from V and 5 from J; bases not matched to a gene: 5. The CDR3 spells CASSNIDRDEQYF. Written as DNA, the CDR3 is TGTGCCAGTAGTAACATCGACAGGGACGAGCAGTACTTC.

The chain links TRBV28 to TRBJ1-4; D is ambiguous. Trimming cost V 7 bases and J 10 bases, with 16 bases left between them. The germline CDR1 and CDR2 sequences are MDHEN and SYDVKM. The CDR3 contains 13 residues. The CDR3 is CASNSVGSGKLFF. The CDR3 bases are TGTGCCAGCAACTCAGTCGGGAGCGGAAAACTGTTTTTT.

The V gene is TRBV6-1, the J gene TRBJ1-3; D unresolved. This CDR3 has 15 residues. Germline V gives CDR1 MNHNS, CDR2 SASEGT. V was clipped by 0 bases and J by 2 bases, with 8 bases between them. The CDR3 spells CASSEAEGAGNTIYF. The CDR3 DNA reads TGTGCCAGCAGTGAAGCGGAGGGTGCTGGAAACACCATATATTTT.

This clone was counted once. The CDR3 spells CASSPPNPIDGGGRETQYF. Here the CDR3 DNA reads TGTGCCAGCAGTCCACCAAATCCCATAGACGGGGGGGGCCGGGAGACCCAGTACTTC. This chain uses TRBV7-2 with TRBJ2-5; 8 bases agree with TRBD2. The trim removed 6 bases at V and 5 bases at J, leaving 23 bases unmatched. The length of the CDR3 is 19 residues. CDR1 and CDR2 (germline): SGHTA, FQGNSA.

This chain joins TRBV28 and TRBJ1-5; no reliable D call. V was clipped by 2 bases and J by 1 base, with 9 bases between them. This CDR3 comprises 15 residues. CDR1 and CDR2 (germline): MDHEN, SYDVKM. DNA for the CDR3: TGTGCCAGCAGTTTAGTCGGGAGCAGCAATCAGCCCCAGCATTTT. Its translation is CASSLVGSSNQPQHF.

This rearrangement joins TRBV5-1 to TRBJ1-2; D gene ambiguous. Trimming removed 1 base at V and 6 bases at J, with 10 bases between. This CDR3 region has 13 residues. Germline loops: CDR1 SGHRS, CDR2 YFSETQ. The CDR3 loop is CASSLSAADGYTF. CDR3 DNA sequence: TGCGCCAGCAGCTTGTCAGCTGCGGATGGCTACACCTTC.